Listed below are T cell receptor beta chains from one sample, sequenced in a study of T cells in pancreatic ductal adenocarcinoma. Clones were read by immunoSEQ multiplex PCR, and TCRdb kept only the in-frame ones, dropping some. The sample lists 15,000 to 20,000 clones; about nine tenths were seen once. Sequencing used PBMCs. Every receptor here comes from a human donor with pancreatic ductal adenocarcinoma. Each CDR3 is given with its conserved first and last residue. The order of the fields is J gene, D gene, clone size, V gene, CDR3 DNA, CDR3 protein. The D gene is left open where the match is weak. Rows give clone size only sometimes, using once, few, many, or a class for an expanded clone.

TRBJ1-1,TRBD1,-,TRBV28,TGTGCCAGCAGTCCCGGGACAGGGGACACTGAAGCTTTCTTT,CASSPGTGDTEAFF
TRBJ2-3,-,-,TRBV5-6,TGTGCCAGCAGCTTGGCCGGGGCAGGGGCGACAGATACGCAGTATTTT,CASSLAGAGATDTQYF
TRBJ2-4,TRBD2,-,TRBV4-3,TGCGCCAGCAGCCACGAGTACGACACTAGCGGGGGGGCTGGAGCCAAAAACATTCAGTACTTC,CASSHEYDTSGGAGAKNIQYF
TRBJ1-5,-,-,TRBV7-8,TGTGCCAGCAGCTTAGGATTGGCTCAGCCCCAGCATTTT,CASSLGLAQPQHF
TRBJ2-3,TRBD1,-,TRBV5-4,TGTGCCAGCAGACTAGACAGGGGGAGCACAGATACGCAGTATTTT,CASRLDRGSTDTQYF
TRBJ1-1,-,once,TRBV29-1,TGCAGCGTTGAAGATTACGCAGGGGACACTGAAGCTTTCTTT,CSVEDYAGDTEAFF
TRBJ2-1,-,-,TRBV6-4,TGTGCCAGCAGTGCCCTTTGGGGGCCCTACAATGAGCAGTTCTTC,CASSALWGPYNEQFF
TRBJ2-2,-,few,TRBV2,TGTGCCAGCCACCCGAATGTGCGGGGCACCGGGGAGCTGTTTTTT,CASHPNVRGTGELFF
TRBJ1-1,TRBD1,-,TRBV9,TGTGCCAGCAGCGCGACAGGGATGAACACTGAAGCTTTCTTT,CASSATGMNTEAFF
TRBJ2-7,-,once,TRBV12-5,TGTGCTAGTTTTTCCCCCCGGTGGACAGTCCCCTACGAGCAGTACTTC,CASFSPRWTVPYEQYF
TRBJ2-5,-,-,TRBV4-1,TGCGCCAGCAGCCAACATTCATCGCCGGGTGGGGAGACCCAGTACTTC,CASSQHSSPGGETQYF
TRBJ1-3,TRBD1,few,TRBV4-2,TGTGCCAGCAGCCAAGTAACAGGGGCTGGAAACACCATATATTTT,CASSQVTGAGNTIYF
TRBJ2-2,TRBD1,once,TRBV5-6,TGTGCCAGCAGCTTGTATCGGACAGGCTATACCGGGGAGCTGTTTTTT,CASSLYRTGYTGELFF
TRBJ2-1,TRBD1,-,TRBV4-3,TGCGCCAGCAGCCATGAGACAGGGACGGGATTTTACCATGAGCAGTTCTTC,CASSHETGTGFYHEQFF
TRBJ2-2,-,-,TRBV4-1,TGCGCCAGCAGCCAAGGGGGATGGAGCCCTGAGGGCGGGGAGCTGTTTTTT,CASSQGGWSPEGGELFF
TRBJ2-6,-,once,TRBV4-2,TGTGCCAGCAGCCAAGTATCTGGGGCCGACGTCCTGACTTTC,CASSQVSGADVLTF
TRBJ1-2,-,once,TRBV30,TGTGCCTGGAGTGTAGGGGTGGGGGACTTCTATGGCTACACCTTC,CAWSVGVGDFYGYTF
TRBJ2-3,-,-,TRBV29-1,TGCAGCGTTGTCCAGATACGGGGCACAGATACGCAGTATTTT,CSVVQIRGTDTQYF
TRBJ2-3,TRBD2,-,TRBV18,TGTGCCAGCTCACGATCTAGCGGGGGACTCACAGATACGCAGTATTTT,CASSRSSGGLTDTQYF
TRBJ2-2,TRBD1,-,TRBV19,TGTGCCAGTAGGAGGGACAGGGGAACCGGGGAGCTGTTTTTT,CASRRDRGTGELFF
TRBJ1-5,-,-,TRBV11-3,TGTGCCAGCAGCTTACCGACCGGACAGAGTAATCAGCCCCAGCATTTT,CASSLPTGQSNQPQHF
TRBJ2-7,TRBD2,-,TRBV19,TGTGCCAGTAGTCCGGGACTAGCATTCTACGAGCAGTACTTC,CASSPGLAFYEQYF
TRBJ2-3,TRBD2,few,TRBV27,TGTGCCAGCAGTTTTCTCAGCGGGGGAACACGGGATACGCAGTATTTT,CASSFLSGGTRDTQYF
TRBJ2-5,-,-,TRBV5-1,TGCGCCAGCAGCTTGGGGACGGGGGAGACCCAGTACTTC,CASSLGTGETQYF
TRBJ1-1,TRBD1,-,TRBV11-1,TGTGCCAGCAGCCGACAGGGGGAGAGTGGTTTCTTT,CASSRQGESGFF
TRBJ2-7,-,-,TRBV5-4,TGTGCCAGCAGCTGGTACGAACGGGAGCGCTACGAGCAGTACTTC,CASSWYERERYEQYF
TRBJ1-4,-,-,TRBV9,TGTGCCAGCAGCGCCACAGGGACAACTAATGAAAAACTGTTTTTT,CASSATGTTNEKLFF
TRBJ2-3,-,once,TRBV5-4,TGTGCCAGCAGCTTGGAGGGGACAGATACGCAGTATTTT,CASSLEGTDTQYF
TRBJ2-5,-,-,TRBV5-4,TGTGCCAGCAGCTTGGAACTCCAAGAGACCCAGTACTTC,CASSLELQETQYF
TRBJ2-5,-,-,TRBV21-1,TGTGCCAGCAGCAAAGGGAGGAATAGGCTGCTCCTAGAGACCCAGTACTTC,CASSKGRNRLLLETQYF
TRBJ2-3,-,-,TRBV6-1,TGTGCTAGCAGCATCGGAGGCACAGATACGCAGTATTTT,CASSIGGTDTQYF
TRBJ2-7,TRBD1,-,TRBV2,TGTGCCAGCAGACCCAGGACAGGTCGGGACGAGCAGTACTTC,CASRPRTGRDEQYF
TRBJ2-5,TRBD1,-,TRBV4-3,TGCGCCAGCAGCCCCCGGGACAGCGGACAAGAGACCCAGTACTTC,CASSPRDSGQETQYF
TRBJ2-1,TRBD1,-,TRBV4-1,TGCGCCAGCAGCCAAGATCGAGGGACAGGGGCTACGAATGAGCAGTTCTTC,CASSQDRGTGATNEQFF
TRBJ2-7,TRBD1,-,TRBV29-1,TGCAGCGCAGGGGGCCGGGGGCTGAACGAGCAGTACTTC,CSAGGRGLNEQYF
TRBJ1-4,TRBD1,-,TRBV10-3,TGTGCCATCGGAGGACAGGGGGTAGGTGGGGAAAAACTGTTTTTT,CAIGGQGVGGEKLFF
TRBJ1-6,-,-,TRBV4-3,TGCGCCAGCAGCCAAGATGTGGCCCCTAATTCACCCCTCCACTTT,CASSQDVAPNSPLHF
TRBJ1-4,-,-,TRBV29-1,TGCAGCGGGGTCCGCGGTGAAAAACTGTTTTTT,CSGVRGEKLFF
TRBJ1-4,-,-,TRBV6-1,TGTGCCAGCAGTGAAGGGCCAACTAATGAAAAACTGTTTTTT,CASSEGPTNEKLFF
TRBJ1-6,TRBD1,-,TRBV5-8,TGTGCCAGCAGCGACGGACGACAGGGGGCAATAGAAAATTCACCCCTCCACTTT,CASSDGRQGAIENSPLHF
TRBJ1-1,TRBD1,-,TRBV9,TGTGCCAGCATCCCCTTGACAGGGGCTGAAGCTTTCTTT,CASIPLTGAEAFF